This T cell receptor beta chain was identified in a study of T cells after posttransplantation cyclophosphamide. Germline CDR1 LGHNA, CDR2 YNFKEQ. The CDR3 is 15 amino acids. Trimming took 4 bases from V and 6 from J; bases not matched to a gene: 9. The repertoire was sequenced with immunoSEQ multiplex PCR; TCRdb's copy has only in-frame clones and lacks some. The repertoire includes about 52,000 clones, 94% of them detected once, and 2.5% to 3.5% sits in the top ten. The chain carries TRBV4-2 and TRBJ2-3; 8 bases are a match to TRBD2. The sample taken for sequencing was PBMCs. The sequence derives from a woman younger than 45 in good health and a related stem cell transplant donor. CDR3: CASSPGLVLFDTQYF. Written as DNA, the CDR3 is TGTGCCAGCAGCCCGGGACTAGTCCTGTTCGATACGCAGTATTTT.